The 15 T cell receptor beta chains below come from one sample, sequenced in a study of cytomegalovirus exposure and HLA in healthy donors. Clones were read by immunoSEQ multiplex PCR, and TCRdb kept only the in-frame ones, dropping some. This sample carries just under 150,000 clones, 87% of them seen once, and the ten largest clones take 3.5% to 5.5%. Sequenced: PBMCs. Receptors originate from a man between 18 and 35 years old in good health and CMV-seropositive.

V usage is TRBV25-1 and J usage is TRBJ1-3; 7 nucleotides match TRBD1. This CDR3 is built from 18 residues. Germline V lookup: CDR1 MGHDK, CDR2 SYGVNS. The trim removed 0 bases at V and 4 bases at J, leaving 12 bases unmatched. This CDR3 reads CASSEYDQGGAEGNTIYF. The CDR3, as DNA: TGTGCCAGCAGTGAATATGACCAAGGGGGCGCCGAAGGAAACACCATATATTTT. The full variable domain, with the rest looked up from reference TRBV25-1 and TRBJ1-3, is EADIYQTPRYLVIGTGKKITLECSQTMGHDKMYWYQQDPGMELHLIHYSYGVNSTEKGDLSSESTVSRIRTEHFPLTLESARPSHTSQYLCASSEYDQGGAEGNTIYFGEGSWLTVV.

V is TRBV5-1 and J is TRBJ2-1; D remains unclear. The V and J ends lost 1 base and 10 bases respectively, with 12 bases between them. Germline V CDR1 and CDR2: SGHRS, YFSETQ. CDR3 length: 13 amino acids. The CDR3 nucleotides are TGCGCCAGCAGCTTGACGGCAGCCAGGGAGCAGTTCTTC. Translation: CASSLTAAREQFF.

The chain recombines TRBV6-5 with TRBJ2-7; unclear D gene. Germline CDR1 and CDR2: MNHEY and SVGAGI. The CDR3 covers 11 residues. V gave up 6 bases and J gave up 0 bases, with 3 bases separating them. The CDR3 loop reads CASSHSYEQYF. The CDR3 DNA follows: TGTGCCAGCAGCCACTCCTACGAGCAGTACTTC.

The chain combines TRBV7-6 with TRBJ2-1; 9 positions match TRBD2. The germline gives CDR1 SGHVS, CDR2 FNYEAQ. CDR3 length: 13 amino acids. The ends lost 1 base at V and 14 bases at J; junction bases unmatched: 6. In nucleotides, the CDR3 is TGTGCCAGCAGCTTAGTGACTAGCGGAAGGGAGTTCTTC. Protein sequence: CASSLVTSGREFF.

The chain has TRBV5-1 and TRBJ1-1; 9 bases align to TRBD1. The CDR3 covers 19 residues. Looked up from germline, CDR1 is SGHRS and CDR2 is YFSETQ. After removal of 5 bases from V and 4 bases from J, the junction contained 21 bases not matched to a gene. The CDR3 DNA follows: TGCGCCAGCAGTCCCCAACTTGGACAGGGGAAGACGCGGAGCACTGAAGCTTTCTTT. As protein: CASSPQLGQGKTRSTEAFF.

V is TRBV7-9 and J is TRBJ1-2, with no clear D. Germline CDR1 reads SEHNR; CDR2 reads FQNEAQ (reference sequence). The CDR3 length is 14 residues. Trimming stripped 3 bases from V and 3 bases from J, with 11 bases between. The CDR3 bases are TGTGCCAGCAGCTTTTCTCAGGTCGACTATGGCTACACCTTC. Residues: CASSFSQVDYGYTF.

V usage is TRBV28 and J usage is TRBJ2-1; 7 bases fit TRBD2. The CDR3 totals 16 residues. The junction had 8 bases not matched to a gene; V was cut back by 4 bases and J by 2 bases. From germline, CDR1 is MDHEN and CDR2 SYDVKM. CDR3 region: CASSSSSGTAYNEQFF. Written as DNA, the CDR3 is TGTGCCAGCAGTTCCTCTAGCGGCACCGCCTACAATGAGCAGTTCTTC.

This clone appeared a single time. The CDR3 DNA sequence: TGTGCCAGCAGTTTATCGGGACAGGGAGGTTTCCATGAGCAGTTCTTC. It translates to CASSLSGQGGFHEQFF. The rearrangement links TRBV27 to TRBJ2-1; 9 positions match TRBD1. The ends lost 0 bases at V and 8 bases at J; junction bases unmatched: 8. Germline V gene sequence: CDR1 MNHEY, CDR2 SMNVEV (reference sequence). This CDR3 comprises 16 residues.

This clone was observed a handful of times. This chain uses TRBV6-1 with TRBJ1-1; weak D call: TRBD1 (6 bases). Germline values: CDR1 MNHNS, CDR2 SASEGT. CDR3 length equals 14 residues. V was trimmed by 4 bases and J by 0 bases, leaving 9 bases between them. This chain's CDR3 is CASSVGAMNTEAFF. For the CDR3, the DNA is TGTGCCAGCAGTGTGGGGGCAATGAACACTGAAGCTTTCTTT.

The chain uses TRBV15 and TRBJ1-5, with 8 bases aligning to TRBD1. This CDR3 spans 15 amino acids. J was trimmed by 4 bases and V by 7 bases; bases with no gene match: 9. Germline loops: CDR1 LNHNV, CDR2 YYDKDF (reference sequence). The chain's CDR3 is CATTRDRGGNQPQHF. As DNA, the CDR3 is TGTGCCACCACCCGCGACAGGGGCGGGAATCAGCCCCAGCATTTT.

The V and J genes are TRBV10-3 and TRBJ2-7, with 7 bases identical to TRBD1. Germline loops: CDR1 ENHRY, CDR2 SYGVKD. The length of the CDR3 is 13 residues. Trimming cost V 10 bases and J 7 bases; bases outside gene matches: 13. The CDR3 sequence: CATCRDPQGEQYF. The DNA of the CDR3 is TGTGCCACCTGCCGGGACCCACAGGGGGAGCAGTACTTC.

This clone was recorded only once. This chain connects TRBV28 to TRBJ1-1; D not certain. The CDR3 contains 15 residues. Germline CDR1 MDHEN, CDR2 SYDVKM. V was clipped by 6 bases and J by 0 bases, with 14 bases between them. CDR3 in amino acids: CASRSLGIMNTEAFF. CDR3 DNA: TGTGCCAGCAGATCCCTCGGGATAATGAACACTGAAGCTTTCTTT.

This chain joins TRBV5-1 and TRBJ2-3, with 9 bases fitting TRBD2. Germline-derived CDR1 and CDR2 are SGHRS and YFSETQ. The CDR3 is 20 amino acids. With V trimmed by 4 bases and J by 2 bases, 20 bases remained unmatched. The CDR3 DNA follows: TGCGCCAGCAGCCTAAGGCTGCGGGAGGGGGTCTTTCGTATCACAGATACGCAGTATTTT. Its translation: CASSLRLREGVFRITDTQYF. Full variable domain (outside the CDR3, taken from reference TRBV5-1 and TRBJ2-3): KAGVTQTPRYLIKTRGQQVTLSCSPISGHRSVSWYQQTPGQGLQFLFEYFSETQRNKGNFPGRFSGRQFSNSRSEMNVSTLELGDSALYLCASSLRLREGVFRITDTQYFGPGTRLTVL.

The J gene is TRBJ2-3, the V gene TRBV7-9; no clear D gene. This CDR3 spans 14 amino acids. V shed 3 bases and J shed 0 bases, with 7 bases lying between them. Per the germline V gene, CDR1 is SEHNR and CDR2 is FQNEAQ (reference sequence). CDR3 DNA sequence: TGTGCCAGCAGCTTGCGCCCTAGCACAGATACGCAGTATTTT. Its translation is CASSLRPSTDTQYF. Using reference TRBV7-9 and TRBJ2-3 for the parts outside the CDR3, the full variable domain is DTGVSQNPRHKITKRGQNVTFRCDPISEHNRLYWYRQTLGQGPEFLTYFQNEAQLEKSRLLSDRFSAERPKGSFSTLEIQRTEQGDSAMYLCASSLRPSTDTQYFGPGTRLTVL.

Comments on this clone: The junction departs from the called germline gene at one end, perhaps through a read error. At the DNA level, this CDR3 is encoded by other sequences in the same sample as well. V and J are TRBV5-1 and TRBJ1-1; TRBD1 aligns across 12 bases. CDR3 length: 14 amino acids. Germline V gene sequence: CDR1 SGHRS, CDR2 YFSETQ. The CDR3 coding sequence is TGCGCCAGCAGTTTGGGACAGGGGGCCACTGAAGCTTTCTTT. Translated: CASSLGQGATEAFF.